What follows describes a single TCR beta chain. Its specificity is not known. The DNA is left out, because the CDR3 cannot be placed on it with certainty; the CDR3 is given as TCRdb lists it. The length of the CDR3 is 14 amino acids, counting both ends. Germline V lookup: CDR1 MNHEY, CDR2 SMNVEV (reference sequence). The sample comes from a study of cytomegalovirus exposure and HLA in healthy donors. Whole-study findings and limits: Reported results showed that the classifier diagnosed cytomegalovirus status with high specificity and sensitivity. Most CMV-associated TCR beta chains appeared HLA-restricted in a later analysis. The study assumed roughly uniform donor sequencing depth for presence/absence analyses. The study designated around 150 TCR beta chains cytomegalovirus-associated.

Amplification used 60 Vbeta primers and 13 Jbeta primers. Libraries were prepared by immunoSEQ multiplex PCR; TCRdb keeps only in-frame clonotypes and omits some of them. The sample comprises over 150,000 clones, 80% of which are singletons, and approximately 4.5% rests with the top ten. The origin of this receptor is a man aged 25-45 years in good health and CMV-seronegative. This sequence joins TRBV27 and TRBJ1-2; TRBD1, the table's D call, lacks a check against the DNA. Sequenced material: PBMCs. The chain's CDR3 is CASSTSDRYYGYTF.